The rows below give T cell receptor beta chains drawn from one sample of a study of blood T cell repertoires in COVID-19. Profiled with immunoSEQ multiplex PCR; TCRdb holds only in-frame clones, not every one. The sample carries about 170,000 clones, under 85% recorded once. Sample: peripheral blood. Every receptor here comes from a man between 60 and 75 years old who had recovered from COVID-19. CDR3s include the opening cysteine and the closing phenylalanine or tryptophan. Each record gives: V gene, clone size, J gene, D gene, CDR3 DNA, CDR3 protein. The D gene is left open where the match is weak. Size tells how often a clone was seen (once, few, many) or the class of an expanded clone, and some rows leave it out.

>TRBV7-3|NA|TRBJ2-7|TRBD1
TGTGCCAGCAGCGTAACAGGGGGCTACGAGCAGTACTTC
CASSVTGGYEQYF
>TRBV19|once|TRBJ2-3|NA
TGTGCCAGTAAAGGGGGGGGAAACAGCCCCCAAGATACGCAGTATTTT
CASKGGGNSPQDTQYF
>TRBV18|NA|TRBJ2-7|NA
TGTGCCAGCTCACCACTCCTGGCTGGGGGCGGCTACGAGCAGTACTTC
CASSPLLAGGGYEQYF
>TRBV19|NA|TRBJ1-2|TRBD1
TGTGCCAGTAGTCCGGACAGGGGCCTTTATGGCTACACCTTC
CASSPDRGLYGYTF
>TRBV7-9|NA|TRBJ2-4|TRBD2
TGTGCCAGCAGCGCGACTAGCGGGATAGCCAAAAACATTCAGTACTTC
CASSATSGIAKNIQYF
>TRBV19|NA|TRBJ1-2|TRBD1
TGTGCCAGTAGTAACCCTCCAGGACAGGGCTATGGCTACACCTTC
CASSNPPGQGYGYTF
>TRBV27|NA|TRBJ1-2|TRBD1
TGTGCCAGCAGTGGGGACAGTGGAGGCGGCTACACCTTC
CASSGDSGGGYTF
>TRBV6-5|NA|TRBJ2-1|TRBD2
TGTGCCAGCAGTCTAGCGGGGAGCCCTTACAATGAGCAGTTCTTC
CASSLAGSPYNEQFF
>TRBV21-1|NA|TRBJ2-5|NA
TGTGCCAGCAGCACGGATAGGAGGGGGCCTTCCCAAGAGACCCAGTACTTC
CASSTDRRGPSQETQYF
>TRBV7-2|NA|TRBJ1-3|NA
TGTGCCAGCAGCCCCGTCGGGAATCAGGTCGGGGGAAACACCATATATTTT
CASSPVGNQVGGNTIYF
>TRBV5-1|NA|TRBJ2-1|TRBD2
TGCGCCAGCAGCTCGGGGACTAGCGGCAAGAGCTCCTACAATGAGCAGTTCTTC
CASSSGTSGKSSYNEQFF
>TRBV6-5|NA|TRBJ1-5|NA
TGTGCCAGCATTTCACGTCAGAGCAATCAGCCCCAGCATTTT
CASISRQSNQPQHF
>TRBV6-4|NA|TRBJ2-7|TRBD1
TGTGCCAGCAGGCCTAGACAGGGGAAGGACGAGCAGTACTTC
CASRPRQGKDEQYF
>TRBV23-1|NA|TRBJ1-1|TRBD1
TGCGCCAGCAGTCATCCAGGGGGCCTTGAAGCTTTCTTT
CASSHPGGLEAFF
>TRBV6-4|NA|TRBJ1-1|NA
TGTGCCAGCAGTGACTCGAGTCGGGGTCAGGGGACCACTGAAGCTTTCTTT
CASSDSSRGQGTTEAFF
>TRBV3-1/TRBV3-2|NA|TRBJ2-3|NA
TGTGCCAGCAGCCAAGAGGTAGCGGAACACACAGATACGCAGTATTTT
CASSQEVAEHTDTQYF
>TRBV20-1|NA|TRBJ2-7|NA
TGCAGTGCTAGAGAAGTTCGGGAGCAGTACTTC
CSAREVREQYF
>TRBV9|NA|TRBJ2-1|NA
TGTGCCAGCAGCGTAGAGGGGGAGGGGACTTTCGTCCTGAGCTCCTACAATGAGCAGTTCTTC
CASSVEGEGTFVLSSYNEQFF
>TRBV29-1|NA|TRBJ2-2|NA
TGCAGCGTTGAAGGATGGCAGGGCACCGGGGAGCTGTTTTTT
CSVEGWQGTGELFF
>TRBV5-1|NA|TRBJ1-1|NA
TGCGCCAGCAGCCTTACGCGCGCAGGGAACACTGAAGCTTTCTTT
CASSLTRAGNTEAFF
>TRBV13|NA|TRBJ2-1|NA
TGTGCCAGCAGCTATGGGGGCCAAGGGAATGAGCAGTTCTTC
CASSYGGQGNEQFF
>TRBV29-1|NA|TRBJ2-3|NA
TGCAGCGGCAGACAGGTCTACGGAGGAGATACGCAGTATTTT
CSGRQVYGGDTQYF
>TRBV7-9|NA|TRBJ2-3|NA
TGTGCCAGCAGCCCTCCAACTCTCACAGATACGCAGTATTTT
CASSPPTLTDTQYF
>TRBV4-2|NA|TRBJ1-3|TRBD1
TGTGCCAGCAGCCAGGGACAGGGCTCTGGAAACACCATATATTTT
CASSQGQGSGNTIYF
>TRBV15|NA|TRBJ1-5|NA
TGTGCCACCAGCAGAGGCCTTCAGGGTCCAAATCAGCCCCAGCATTTT
CATSRGLQGPNQPQHF
>TRBV10-3|NA|TRBJ2-3|TRBD2
TGTGCCATCAGGGGATCCGGGACTAGCGGGGGGGGCACAGATACGCAGTATTTT
CAIRGSGTSGGGTDTQYF
>TRBV7-3|NA|TRBJ2-1|TRBD1
TGTGCCAGCAGCCCAAGGGTGGGACAGGGTAACAATGAGCAGTTCTTC
CASSPRVGQGNNEQFF
>TRBV7-3|NA|TRBJ1-1|TRBD1
TGTGCCAGCAGCTCCAGTGGGACAGGAGGGATAACTGAAGCTTTCTTT
CASSSSGTGGITEAFF
>TRBV2|NA|TRBJ1-4|TRBD1
TGTGCCAGCACTCGACAGGGAGAAGTTGTTGAAAAACTGTTTTTT
CASTRQGEVVEKLFF
>TRBV7-9|NA|TRBJ1-3|TRBD1
TGTGCCAGCAGCGCAGGACAGGGTGGAAACACCATATATTTT
CASSAGQGGNTIYF
>TRBV6-2/TRBV6-3|NA|TRBJ2-3|NA
TGTGCCAGCAGTAGACACCCAGATACGCAGTATTTT
CASSRHPDTQYF
>TRBV19|NA|TRBJ1-5|NA
TGTGCCAGTAGTATAGGGGCGAGAAGCAATCAGCCCCAGCATTTT
CASSIGARSNQPQHF
>TRBV2|NA|TRBJ1-4|NA
TGTGCCAGCAGTGATGTGAGGTTTCAGGGCCCAACTAATGAAAAACTGTTTTTT
CASSDVRFQGPTNEKLFF
>TRBV15|NA|TRBJ2-7|NA
TGTGCCACCAGCAGAGATGTAGGGGGCTCCTACGAGCAGTACTTC
CATSRDVGGSYEQYF
>TRBV5-1|NA|TRBJ1-5|NA
TGCGCCAGCAGCACAGGTAGCAATCAGCCCCAGCATTTT
CASSTGSNQPQHF
>TRBV27|NA|TRBJ2-4|TRBD2
TGTGCCAGCAGTGCTAGCGGCAACATTCAGTACTTC
CASSASGNIQYF
>TRBV30|NA|TRBJ2-3|NA
TGTGCCTGGAGCTTCGGGATGGGGAGCACAGATACGCAGTATTTT
CAWSFGMGSTDTQYF
>TRBV29-1|few|TRBJ1-1|TRBD1
TGCAGCGTTGAAGGACAGGGGGCCTACACTGAAGCTTTCTTT
CSVEGQGAYTEAFF
>TRBV7-3|NA|TRBJ2-2|TRBD2
TGTGCCAGCAGCTCTTCTGGGCCGGGACTAGCGGGGACCGGGGAGCTGTTTTTT
CASSSSGPGLAGTGELFF
>TRBV7-7|NA|TRBJ2-5|NA
TGTGCTAGCAGCTTAGGGGGGACAGAGCAAGAGACCCAGTACTTC
CASSLGGTEQETQYF
>TRBV15|NA|TRBJ1-2|TRBD1
TGTGCCACCAGCAGAGGGGGGCCGGGACAGTATTACACCTTC
CATSRGGPGQYYTF
>TRBV19|NA|TRBJ2-3|TRBD1
TGTGCCAGTAGTCGGGACAGGGGGGCAGATACGCAGTATTTT
CASSRDRGADTQYF
>TRBV5-1|NA|TRBJ1-1|NA
TGCGCCAGCAGCTCACCGGGGACTGAAGCTTTCTTT
CASSSPGTEAFF
>TRBV7-9|NA|TRBJ1-1|NA
TGTGCCAGCAGCTTATCGGACACTGAAGCTTTCTTT
CASSLSDTEAFF
>TRBV9|once|TRBJ1-1|NA
TGTGCCAGCAGCGTAGCGGGGAGGGGCCCGAACACTGAAGCTTTCTTT
CASSVAGRGPNTEAFF
>TRBV5-1|few|TRBJ2-7|TRBD1
TGCGCCAGCAGCGCCCAAGCCCGGACAGGGGTAGACGAGCAGTACTTC
CASSAQARTGVDEQYF
>TRBV27|few|TRBJ2-2|NA
TGTGCCAGCAGTTTACGGGGCACCGGGGAGCTGTTTTTT
CASSLRGTGELFF
>TRBV19|NA|TRBJ2-3|TRBD2
TGTGCCAGTAGCCACCAGACTAGCTCGGGTACGCAGTATTTT
CASSHQTSSGTQYF
>TRBV6-6|NA|TRBJ2-1|TRBD1
TGTGCCAGCAGTTTCCCCGGGACAGATGCCGATGAGCAGTTCTTC
CASSFPGTDADEQFF
>TRBV3-1/TRBV3-2|NA|TRBJ2-1|NA
TGTGCCAGCAGCCAAGATAGCCTCCATGAGCAGTTCTTC
CASSQDSLHEQFF